Sequencing of this T cell receptor beta chain was carried out in a study of T cell responses to AZD1222 COVID-19 vaccine. The CDR3 covers 12 residues. Germline assignment: CDR1 KGHSH and CDR2 LQKENI. J was trimmed by 11 bases and V by 5 bases; bases with no gene match: 5. Here immunoSEQ multiplex PCR was the method, and the copy in TCRdb shows in-frame clones only, minus some. This table has 95,000 to 100,000 clones, roughly 90% appearing once. The genes are TRBV18 and TRBJ1-4; 7 bases fit TRBD1. The TCR comes from an adult in good health. The input for sequencing was peripheral blood, taken on day 0 of AZD1222 vaccination. CDR3: CASSFDRDKLFF. The CDR3 coding sequence is TGTGCCAGCTCATTCGACAGGGACAAACTGTTTTTT.